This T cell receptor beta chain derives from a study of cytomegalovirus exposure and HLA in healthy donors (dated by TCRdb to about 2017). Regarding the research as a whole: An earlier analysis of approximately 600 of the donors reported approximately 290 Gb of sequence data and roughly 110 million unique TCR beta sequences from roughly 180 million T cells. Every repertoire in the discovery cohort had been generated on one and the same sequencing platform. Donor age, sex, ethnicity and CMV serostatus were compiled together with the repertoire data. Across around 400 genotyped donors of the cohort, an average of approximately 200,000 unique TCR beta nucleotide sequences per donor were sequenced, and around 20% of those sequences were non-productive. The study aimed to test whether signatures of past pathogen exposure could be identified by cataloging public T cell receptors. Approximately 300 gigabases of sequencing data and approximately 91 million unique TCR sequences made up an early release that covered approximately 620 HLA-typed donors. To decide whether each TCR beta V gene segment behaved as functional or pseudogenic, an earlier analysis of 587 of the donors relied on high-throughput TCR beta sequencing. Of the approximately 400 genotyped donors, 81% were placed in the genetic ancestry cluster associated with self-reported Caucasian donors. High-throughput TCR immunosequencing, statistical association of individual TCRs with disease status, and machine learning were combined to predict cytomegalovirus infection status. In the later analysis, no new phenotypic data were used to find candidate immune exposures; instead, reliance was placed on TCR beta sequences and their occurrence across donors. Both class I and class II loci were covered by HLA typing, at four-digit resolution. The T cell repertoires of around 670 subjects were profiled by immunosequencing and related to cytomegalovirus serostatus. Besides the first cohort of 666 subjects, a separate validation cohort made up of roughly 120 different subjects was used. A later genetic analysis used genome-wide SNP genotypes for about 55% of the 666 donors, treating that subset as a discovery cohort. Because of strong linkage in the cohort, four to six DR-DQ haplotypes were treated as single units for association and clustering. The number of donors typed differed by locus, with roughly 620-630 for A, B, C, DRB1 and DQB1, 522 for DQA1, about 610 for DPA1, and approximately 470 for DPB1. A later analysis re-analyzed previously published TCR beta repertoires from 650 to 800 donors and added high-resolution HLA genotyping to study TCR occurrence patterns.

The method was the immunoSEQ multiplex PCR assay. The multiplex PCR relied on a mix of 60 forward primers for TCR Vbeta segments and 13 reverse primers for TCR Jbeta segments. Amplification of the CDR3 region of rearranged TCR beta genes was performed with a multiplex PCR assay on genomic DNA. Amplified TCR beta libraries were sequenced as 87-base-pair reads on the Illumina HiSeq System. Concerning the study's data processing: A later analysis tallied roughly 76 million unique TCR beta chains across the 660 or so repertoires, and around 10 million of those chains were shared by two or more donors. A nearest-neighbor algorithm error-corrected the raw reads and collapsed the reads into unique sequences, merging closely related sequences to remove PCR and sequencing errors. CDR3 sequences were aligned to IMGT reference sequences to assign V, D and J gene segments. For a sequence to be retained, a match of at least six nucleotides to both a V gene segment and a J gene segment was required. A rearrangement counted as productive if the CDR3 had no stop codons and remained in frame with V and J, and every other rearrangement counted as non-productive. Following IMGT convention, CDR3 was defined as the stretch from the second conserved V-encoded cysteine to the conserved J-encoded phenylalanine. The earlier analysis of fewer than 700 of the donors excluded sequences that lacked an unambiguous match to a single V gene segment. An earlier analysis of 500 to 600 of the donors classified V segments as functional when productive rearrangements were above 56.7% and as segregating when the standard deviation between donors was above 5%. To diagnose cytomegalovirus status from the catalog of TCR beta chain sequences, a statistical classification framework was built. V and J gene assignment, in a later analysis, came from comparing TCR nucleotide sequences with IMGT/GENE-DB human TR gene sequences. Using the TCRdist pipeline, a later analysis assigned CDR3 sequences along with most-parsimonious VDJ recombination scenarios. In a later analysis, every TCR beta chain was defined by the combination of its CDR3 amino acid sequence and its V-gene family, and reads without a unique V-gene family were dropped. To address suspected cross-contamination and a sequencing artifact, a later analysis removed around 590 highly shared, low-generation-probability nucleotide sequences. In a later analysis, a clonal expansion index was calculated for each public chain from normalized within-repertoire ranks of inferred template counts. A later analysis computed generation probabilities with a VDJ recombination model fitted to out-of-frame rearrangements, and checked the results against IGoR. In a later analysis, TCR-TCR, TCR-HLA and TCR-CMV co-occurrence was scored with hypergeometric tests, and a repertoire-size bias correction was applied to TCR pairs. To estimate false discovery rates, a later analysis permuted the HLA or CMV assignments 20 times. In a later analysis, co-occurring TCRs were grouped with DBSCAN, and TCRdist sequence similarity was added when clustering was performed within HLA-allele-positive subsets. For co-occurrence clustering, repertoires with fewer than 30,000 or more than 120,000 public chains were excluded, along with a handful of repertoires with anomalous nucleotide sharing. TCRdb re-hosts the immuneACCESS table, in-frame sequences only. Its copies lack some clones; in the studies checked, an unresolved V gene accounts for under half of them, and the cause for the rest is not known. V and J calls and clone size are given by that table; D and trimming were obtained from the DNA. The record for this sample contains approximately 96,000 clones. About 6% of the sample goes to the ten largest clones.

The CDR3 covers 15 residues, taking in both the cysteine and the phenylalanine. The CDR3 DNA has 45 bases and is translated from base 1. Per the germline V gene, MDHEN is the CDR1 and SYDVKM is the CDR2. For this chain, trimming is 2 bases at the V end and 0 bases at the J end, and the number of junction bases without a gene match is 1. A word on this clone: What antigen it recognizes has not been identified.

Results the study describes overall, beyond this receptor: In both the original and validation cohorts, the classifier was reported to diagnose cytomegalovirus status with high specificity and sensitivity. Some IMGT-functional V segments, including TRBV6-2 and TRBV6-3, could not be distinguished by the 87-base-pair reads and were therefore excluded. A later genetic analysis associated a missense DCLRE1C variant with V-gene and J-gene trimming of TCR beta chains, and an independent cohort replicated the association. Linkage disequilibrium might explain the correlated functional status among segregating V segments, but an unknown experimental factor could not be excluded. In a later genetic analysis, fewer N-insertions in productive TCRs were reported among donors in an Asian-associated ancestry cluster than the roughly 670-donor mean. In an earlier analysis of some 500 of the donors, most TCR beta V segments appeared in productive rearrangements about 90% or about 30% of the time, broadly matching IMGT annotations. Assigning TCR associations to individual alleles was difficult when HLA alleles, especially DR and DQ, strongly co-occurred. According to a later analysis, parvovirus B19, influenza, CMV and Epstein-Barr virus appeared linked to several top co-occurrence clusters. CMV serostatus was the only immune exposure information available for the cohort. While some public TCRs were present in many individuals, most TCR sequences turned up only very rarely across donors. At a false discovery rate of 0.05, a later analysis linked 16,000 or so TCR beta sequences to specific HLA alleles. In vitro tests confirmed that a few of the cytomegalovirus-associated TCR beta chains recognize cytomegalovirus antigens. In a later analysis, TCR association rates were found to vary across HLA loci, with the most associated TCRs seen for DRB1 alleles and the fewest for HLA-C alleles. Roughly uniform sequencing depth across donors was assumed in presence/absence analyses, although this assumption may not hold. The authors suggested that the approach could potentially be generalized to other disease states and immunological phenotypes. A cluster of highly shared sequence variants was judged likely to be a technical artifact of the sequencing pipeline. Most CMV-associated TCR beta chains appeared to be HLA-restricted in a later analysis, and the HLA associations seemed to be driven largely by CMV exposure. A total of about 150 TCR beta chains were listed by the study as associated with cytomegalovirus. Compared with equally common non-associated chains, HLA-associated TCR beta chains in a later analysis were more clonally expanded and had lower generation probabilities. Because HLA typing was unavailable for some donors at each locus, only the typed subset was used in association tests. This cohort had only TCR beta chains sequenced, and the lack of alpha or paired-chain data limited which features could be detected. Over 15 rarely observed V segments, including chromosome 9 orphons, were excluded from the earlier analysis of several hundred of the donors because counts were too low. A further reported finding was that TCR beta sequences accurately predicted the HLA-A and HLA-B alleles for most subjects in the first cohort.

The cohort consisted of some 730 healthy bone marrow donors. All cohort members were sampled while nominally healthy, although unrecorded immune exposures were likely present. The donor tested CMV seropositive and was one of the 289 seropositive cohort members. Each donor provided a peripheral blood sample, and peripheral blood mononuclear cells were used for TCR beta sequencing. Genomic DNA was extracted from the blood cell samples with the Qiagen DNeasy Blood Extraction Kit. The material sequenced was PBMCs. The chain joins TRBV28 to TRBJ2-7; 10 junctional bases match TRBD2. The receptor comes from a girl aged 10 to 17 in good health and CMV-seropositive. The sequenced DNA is TGTGCCAGCAGTTTAACTAGCGGGGCCTCCTACGAGCAGTACTTC. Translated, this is CASSLTSGASYEQYF. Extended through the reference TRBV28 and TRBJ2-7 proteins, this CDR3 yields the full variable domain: DVKVTQSSRYLVKRTGEKVFLECVQDMDHENMFWYRQDPGLGLRLIYFSYDVKMKEKGDIPEGYSVSREKKERFSLILESASTNQTSMYLCASSLTSGASYEQYFGPGTRLTVT.